This TCR beta chain is from a study of T cell responses to AZD1222 COVID-19 vaccine. Comment on this clone: Its antigen is still unknown.

With 5 bases clipped from V and 11 bases from J, the junction kept 6 bases outside the gene matches. Germline assignment: CDR1 SGHAT and CDR2 FQNNGV. This CDR3 is built from 12 residues. Study observations and caveats: Donors, mostly white British, included more females; clonal diversity was possibly underestimated. Epitopes outside B.1.351 and B.1.1.7 mutated regions reportedly drew nearly half of spike TCRs. Two AZD1222 administrations were followed by greater Spike-specific TCR breadth and depth.

Profiling relied on immunoSEQ multiplex PCR, and the TCRdb table lists in-frame clones only, not all of them. The table has about 120,000 clones, 70% to 90% seen once. This receptor was identified in an adult in good health. The source material was peripheral blood, sampled on day 0 of AZD1222 vaccination. This sequence joins TRBV11-2 and TRBJ1-1, with 9 positions matching TRBD1. The CDR3 protein is CASSHRDREAFF. Written as DNA, the CDR3 is TGTGCCAGCAGCCACCGGGACAGGGAGGCTTTCTTT.